The present T cell receptor beta chain was sequenced within a study of blood T cell repertoires in COVID-19. Study context: COVID-19 samples collected from the United States, Italy and Spain covered acute and convalescent phases. T cells, B-cell-depleted T cells, or PBMCs supplied cDNA or gDNA.

In the source study's methods: Estimation of nucleated cell counts was performed using reference gene primer amplification. TCRdb's table, derived via immunoSEQ multiplex PCR, lists solely in-frame clones and lacks some. That table furnishes V, J and clone size, whereas the DNA furnished D and trimming. The table records some 330,000 clones, around nine tenths of them present only once. Germline V gene data show CDR1 as LNHDA and CDR2 as SQIVND (reference sequence). This CDR3 comprises 15 residues. Trimming at V came to 5 bases and at J to 8 bases, leaving 13 bases not matched to a gene. The J gene is TRBJ1-2, the V gene TRBV19; 8 nucleotides agree with TRBD1. This clonotype was sampled from a woman in her twenties or thirties with COVID-19, enrolled during active disease. The sequenced material came from peripheral blood. The CDR3 loop reads CASSLSSGGATGYTF. In DNA form, the CDR3 reads TGTGCCAGTAGTCTATCGTCAGGGGGCGCAACCGGCTACACCTTC.